One sample yielded the 3 T cell receptor beta chains listed below, sequenced in a study of vaccination and CD4 T cells after COVID-19. Regarding treatment: approximately nine-day PBMC culture with coronavirus spike peptide pools or control peptides (ViraFEST assay). These receptors are not linked to any known antigen. With the Oncomine TCR Beta short-read assay, DNA from cultured CD4+ T cells was sequenced. TCRdb reanalysed the PCR reads using MiXCR and keeps one entry per CDR3 protein. The repertoire holds approximately 6,500 distinct CDR3 sequences, with about three fifths as singletons. Sequences were obtained from CD4+ T cells from blood, cultured in vitro. The origin of the receptors is a human donor who had recovered from COVID-19.

The chain links TRBV25-1 to TRBJ1-2; a weak D match, TRBD1 (5 bases). V lost 0 bases and J lost 4, with 6 bases in between. The CDR3 is made up of 13 amino acids. Per the germline V gene, CDR1 is MGHDK and CDR2 is SYGVNS. The CDR3 nucleotides read TGTGCCAGCAGTGAATATGGGGGCTATGGCTACACCTTC. Encoded protein: CASSEYGGYGYTF.

The sample holds one count of this clonotype. V usage is TRBV6-1 and J usage is TRBJ2-7; 10 positions agree with TRBD2. With 8 bases clipped from V and 7 bases from J, the junction kept 11 bases outside the gene matches. Germline V gene lookup returns CDR1 MNHNS and CDR2 SASEGT. This CDR3 spans 14 amino acids. The CDR3 region has the DNA TGTGCCAGCCGGGCTCGGACTAGCGGTACTGAGCAGTACTTC. Translating it yields CASRARTSGTEQYF.

The chain's CDR3 is CASSALYQGSNGYTF. The CDR3 region has the DNA TGTGCCAGCAGTGCTCTCTATCAGGGATCCAATGGCTACACCTTC. The chain combines TRBV6-1 with TRBJ1-2, with a weak D call TRBD1 (5 bases). The germline gives CDR1 MNHNS, CDR2 SASEGT. The CDR3 contains 15 residues. Deletions cut 4 bases from V and 6 bases from J, with 18 bases between.